This entry lists 24 T cell receptor beta chains sequenced from one sample in a study of T cell changes during pregnancy in multiple sclerosis. Some clones are missing from TCRdb's copy, which holds only in-frame ones; the method was immunoSEQ multiplex PCR. The repertoire holds tens of thousands of clones, with 80% to 95% as singletons. The source material was CD4+ T cells from peripheral blood mononuclear cells, sampled before pregnancy. All receptors come from a female donor with multiple sclerosis, enrolled in a pregnancy study.

The V call is TRBV18, the J call TRBJ2-7, with 9 positions matching TRBD2. Germline CDR1 is KGHSH and CDR2 is LQKENI. The CDR3 is 15 amino acids. V lost 2 bases, J lost 5 bases, and 7 bases stayed unmatched. The CDR3 DNA reads TGTGCCAGCTCACCAACCGGACTAGCGTTACACGAGCAGTACTTC. It encodes CASSPTGLALHEQYF.

This sequence joins TRBV7-2 and TRBJ1-1; possibly TRBD1 for D (5 bases). This CDR3 has 14 residues. V was clipped by 6 bases and J by 6 bases, with 17 bases between them. CDR1 is SGHTA and CDR2 is FQGNSA in the germline V gene. The CDR3 is CASSPAGGIAEAFF. CDR3 DNA sequence: TGTGCCAGCAGTCCTGCGGGGGGGATCGCTGAAGCTTTCTTT.

This clone was recorded only once. V gene TRBV27 combines with J gene TRBJ1-5, with a possible D match to TRBD1 (5 bases). Germline V gives CDR1 MNHEY, CDR2 SMNVEV (reference sequence). Trimming removed 7 bases from V and 0 bases from J, with 19 bases in between. The CDR3 runs 17 residues. Written as DNA, the CDR3 is TGTGCCAGCAAAGGGGCGACGGGACTTCATAGCAATCAGCCCCAGCATTTT. Protein sequence: CASKGATGLHSNQPQHF.

The chain recombines TRBV7-2 with TRBJ2-5, with D tentatively TRBD1 (5 bases). In germline, CDR1 is SGHTA, CDR2 FQGNSA. The CDR3 contains 12 residues. V was clipped by 1 base and J by 9 bases, with 9 bases between them. This CDR3 is CASSLGQTPQYF. The CDR3 DNA is TGTGCCAGCAGCTTAGGACAGACCCCCCAGTACTTC.

The chain carries TRBV9 and TRBJ2-3, with 12 bases lining up with TRBD2. From germline, CDR1 is SGDLS and CDR2 YYNGEE. The CDR3 spans 16 residues. Trimming removed 2 bases from V and 5 bases from J; junction bases left unmatched: 6. The CDR3 protein is CASSVITSGGRDTQYF. CDR3 in DNA: TGTGCCAGCAGCGTCATAACTAGCGGGGGGCGAGATACGCAGTATTTT.

The CDR3 loop is CASSPNPGQGKGANYGYTF. The CDR3, as DNA: TGTGCCAGCAGTCCGAACCCGGGACAGGGGAAAGGGGCTAACTATGGCTACACCTTC. The chain carries TRBV27 and TRBJ1-2; 10 bases are a match to TRBD1. This CDR3 region has 19 residues. J lost 0 bases, V lost 5 bases, and 15 bases had no gene match. Germline assignment: CDR1 MNHEY and CDR2 SMNVEV (reference sequence).

On this clone: An end of the junction does not agree with germline; a read error may underlie this. CDR3 in amino acids: CASSRRGNGKLFF. The CDR3 nucleotides are TGTGCCAGCAGCCGACGAGGGAATGGAAAACTGTTTTTT. The chain recombines TRBV5-8 with TRBJ1-4; D is unclear. The CDR3 totals 13 residues. Germline assignment: CDR1 SGHTS and CDR2 YDEGEE.

The chain employs TRBV25-1 and TRBJ2-1, with 8 bases identical to TRBD2. Germline assignment: CDR1 MGHDK and CDR2 SYGVNS. There are 15 residues in the CDR3. The V segment lost 4 bases and the J segment 13 bases; nucleotides outside the gene matches: 15. The CDR3 loop reads CASSGGSGSSIEQFF. For the CDR3, the DNA is TGTGCCAGCAGTGGGGGGAGCGGGAGTAGTATTGAACAGTTCTTC.

The chain links TRBV6-4 to TRBJ1-4; TRBD1 matches at 7 bases. V shed 2 bases, J shed 10 bases, and the junction held 7 bases outside the gene matches. There are 14 residues in the CDR3. Germline values: CDR1 MRHNA, CDR2 SNTAGT. In DNA, the CDR3 is TGTGCCAGCAGTGACCGGGGACAGCTGTTAAAACTGTTTTTT. Translation: CASSDRGQLLKLFF.

This rearrangement joins TRBV23-1 to TRBJ1-2; no firm D call. TRBV23-1 qualifies as an ORF whose function is uncertain. This CDR3 is 17 amino acids long. The V and J ends lost 3 bases and 5 bases respectively, with 22 bases between them. The CDR3 DNA is TGCGCCAGCAGTCATACATCGCAGCTCGGGAAGCTTTATGGCTACACCTTC. Encoded protein: CASSHTSQLGKLYGYTF.

The chain has TRBV10-3 and TRBJ2-6, with D possibly being TRBD2 (5 bases). Germline V gene sequence: CDR1 ENHRY, CDR2 SYGVKD. Trimming cost V 8 bases and J 0 bases, with 14 bases left between them. This CDR3 comprises 16 residues. DNA for the CDR3: TGTGCCATCGGTTGGACTGGAACCTCTGGGGCCAACGTCCTGACTTTC. Translating gives CAIGWTGTSGANVLTF.

The chain has TRBV6-5 and TRBJ2-7; TRBD2 aligns across 10 bases. The CDR3 spans 14 residues. Germline loops: CDR1 MNHEY, CDR2 SVGAGI. V gave up 6 bases and J gave up 3 bases; unmatched junction bases: 5. The CDR3 DNA reads as TGTGCCAGCAGGCGGACTAGCGGACTCTACGAGCAGTACTTC. Translated: CASRRTSGLYEQYF.

The chain links TRBV6-6 to TRBJ1-1; no clear D gene. CDR1 MNHNY and CDR2 SVGAGI come from the germline V gene (reference sequence). Trimming shortened V by 8 bases and J by 1 base, and 14 bases separated the two germline ends. The CDR3 consists of 14 residues. CDR3 loop: CASSWAAGNTEAFF. As DNA, the CDR3 is TGTGCCAGCTCCTGGGCGGCGGGGAACACTGAAGCTTTCTTT.

The gene calls are TRBV19 and TRBJ2-1; the D gene is possibly TRBD1 (5 bases). The CDR3 runs to 15 residues. Per germline, CDR1 LNHDA and CDR2 SQIVND (reference sequence). V was trimmed by 4 bases and J by 7 bases, leaving 17 bases between them. CDR3 residues: CASSTGMYEGNEQFF. The DNA for the CDR3 is TGTGCCAGTAGTACAGGGATGTACGAAGGTAATGAGCAGTTCTTC.

The rearrangement joins TRBV15 to TRBJ1-5, with D possibly TRBD1 on 5 matching bases. V lost 3 bases, J lost 7 bases, and 19 bases lay in between. Germline CDR1 LNHNV, CDR2 YYDKDF (reference sequence). This CDR3 has 16 amino acids. The CDR3 DNA reads as TGTGCCACCAGCAGGGATGGGGAGGGGTACCAGCAGCCCCAGCATTTT. Amino acids: CATSRDGEGYQQPQHF.

The CDR3 loop is CASSLEARTSTGGYTF. CDR3 bases: TGTGCCAGCAGCTTAGAGGCTAGAACATCCACTGGTGGCTACACCTTC. This chain connects TRBV7-6 to TRBJ1-2; D not certain. V lost 1 base and J lost 7, with 19 bases in between. CDR3 size: 16 residues. Germline lookup yields CDR1 SGHVS and CDR2 FNYEAQ.

Only one count was recorded for this clone. The chain links TRBV10-3 to TRBJ2-7; 9 nucleotides agree with TRBD1. There are 14 residues in the CDR3. V gave up 5 bases and J gave up 3 bases; unmatched junction bases: 5. The germline CDR1 and CDR2 sequences are ENHRY and SYGVKD. The CDR3, as DNA: TGTGCCATCAGTCCGGGACAGGGAGGCTACGAGCAGTACTTC. This gives the protein CAISPGQGGYEQYF.

This sequence joins TRBV27 and TRBJ2-7; maybe TRBD2 (5 bases). The CDR3 contains 15 residues. V dropped 3 bases and J dropped 4 bases, with 16 bases sitting between them. Germline loops: CDR1 MNHEY, CDR2 SMNVEV (reference sequence). CDR3 nucleotide sequence: TGTGCCAGCAGTTTTAAAGCGGTAATCCTATACGAGCAGTACTTC. This sequence encodes CASSFKAVILYEQYF.

The rearrangement joins TRBV2 to TRBJ1-1; maybe TRBD1 (5 bases). CDR3 length: 12 residues. V was cut by 1 base and J by 9 bases, with 9 bases left in between. Germline CDR1 is SNHLY and CDR2 is FYNNEI. This chain's CDR3 is CASSEDRLKAFF. The CDR3 DNA is TGTGCCAGCAGTGAAGACAGGCTGAAAGCTTTCTTT.

This chain links TRBV4-1 with TRBJ2-5, with TRBD1 matching 9 bases. V gave up 1 base and J gave up 4 bases; unmatched junction bases: 7. The CDR3 is 16 residues long. Per the germline V gene, CDR1 is MGHRA and CDR2 is YSYEKL. In nucleotides, the CDR3 is TGCGCCAGCAGCCAAGCCGGGACAGGGATGGGAGAGACCCAGTACTTC. Translated: CASSQAGTGMGETQYF.

The V and J genes are TRBV7-6 and TRBJ1-3; 7 nucleotides align to TRBD1. The germline gives CDR1 SGHVS, CDR2 FNYEAQ. The V segment lost 5 bases and the J segment 6 bases; nucleotides outside the gene matches: 7. This CDR3 contains 14 residues. The CDR3 loop is CASSLTGAPNTIYF. The CDR3 DNA follows: TGTGCCAGCAGCCTTACAGGGGCCCCAAACACCATATATTTT.

J is TRBJ1-2 and V is TRBV27; D may be TRBD1 (6 bases). V was trimmed by 3 bases and J by 7 bases, leaving 18 bases between them. The V gene's germline CDR1 is MNHEY and CDR2 SMNVEV (reference sequence). The CDR3 extends over 15 amino acids. CDR3 DNA sequence: TGTGCCAGCAGTTTCGCCAGGGGACATGCAACTGGCTACACCTTC. Its translation: CASSFARGHATGYTF.

This rearrangement joins TRBV5-1 to TRBJ1-5; the D gene is possibly TRBD1 (6 bases). Trimming shortened V by 0 bases and J by 8 bases, and 15 bases separated the two germline ends. Germline CDR1 is SGHRS and CDR2 is YFSETQ. CDR3 size: 15 residues. CDR3 sequence (DNA): TGCGCCAGCAGCTTGGAGGGGGGGAGGGCAGAGCCCCAGCATTTT. This encodes CASSLEGGRAEPQHF.

The V call is TRBV18, the J call TRBJ2-2; no clear D gene. Germline-derived CDR1 and CDR2 are KGHSH and LQKENI. This CDR3 region has 12 residues. V was pared by 5 bases and J by 7 bases, with 8 bases between. The CDR3 nucleotides are TGTGCCAGCTCAAAAGCTGACGGGGAGCTGTTTTTT. Translating it yields CASSKADGELFF.